The 29 T cell receptor beta chains listed next were all sequenced from one sample in a study of shared T cell receptors in the human thymus. Assay used: immunoSEQ multiplex PCR; TCRdb lists only in-frame clones, some missing. Of almost 550,000 clones in the sample, roughly 74% were seen once. The sample was also linked to a second study, of human thymus T cells.

Sequenced sample: thymocytes. These receptors all stem from a boy younger than two with a congenital heart defect.

This rearrangement joins TRBV7-6 to TRBJ2-3; D unresolved. Trimming took 3 bases from V and 2 from J, leaving 15 bases between them. The CDR3 sequence is 16 residues long. The germline V gene has CDR1 SGHVS and CDR2 FNYEAQ. CDR3 sequence: CASSLACWQNTDTQYF. The CDR3 DNA is TGTGCCAGCAGCTTGGCCTGTTGGCAAAACACAGATACGCAGTATTTT.

V and J are TRBV4-2 and TRBJ2-1; D is perhaps TRBD1 (6 bases). Germline assignment: CDR1 LGHNA and CDR2 YNFKEQ. The CDR3 sequence is 16 residues long. Trimming stripped 4 bases from V and 2 bases from J, with 15 bases between. CDR3 coding DNA: TGTGCCAGCAGCCCCAACCGGGACAAAGCCTACAATGAGCAGTTCTTC. It codes for CASSPNRDKAYNEQFF.

The rearrangement links TRBV5-7 to TRBJ2-6; D may be TRBD2 (6 bases). TRBV5-7 is marked as an open reading frame, function uncertain. This CDR3 has 17 residues. Trimming took off 5 bases at V and 2 bases at J, with 17 bases between the two ends. CDR3 bases: TGTGCCAGCAGGCCGGGGGTGGCCCCTCCTGGGGCCAACGTCCTGACTTTC. Its translation: CASRPGVAPPGANVLTF.

The count of this clone is one. The chain employs TRBV18 and TRBJ1-4; D perhaps matches TRBD1 (6 bases). Per the germline V gene, CDR1 is KGHSH and CDR2 is LQKENI. The germline V and J ends were trimmed by 2 bases and 5 bases, with 15 bases remaining between them. This CDR3 is built from 16 residues. CDR3 coding DNA: TGTGCCAGCTCACCAGACAGGCCGACGACGAATGAAAAACTGTTTTTT. This sequence encodes CASSPDRPTTNEKLFF.

The gene calls are TRBV6-6 and TRBJ2-1, with 10 bases that match TRBD2. There are 16 residues in the CDR3. From germline, CDR1 is MNHNY and CDR2 SVGAGI (reference sequence). Trimming at V came to 1 base and at J to 8 bases, leaving 8 bases not matched to a gene. The CDR3 loop is CASSYFLSGRGDEQFF. As DNA, the CDR3 is TGTGCCAGCAGTTACTTCTTGAGCGGGAGGGGGGATGAGCAGTTCTTC.

This chain connects TRBV7-9 to TRBJ2-1, with D unresolved. V dropped 4 bases and J dropped 5 bases, with 12 bases sitting between them. CDR1 SEHNR and CDR2 FQNEAQ come from the germline V gene (reference sequence). This CDR3 has 14 residues. CDR3 coding DNA: TGTGCCAGCAGCTCACGTTCCAACAACAATGAGCAGTTCTTC. This encodes CASSSRSNNNEQFF.

V usage is TRBV27 and J usage is TRBJ2-2; 11 positions agree with TRBD1. V trimming: 2 bases; J trimming: 1 base; junction bases outside the gene matches: 3. This CDR3 comprises 17 residues. The germline V gene has CDR1 MNHEY and CDR2 SMNVEV (reference sequence). CDR3 loop: CASSLKGQGVNTGELFF. CDR3 DNA: TGTGCCAGCAGTTTAAAGGGACAGGGGGTGAACACCGGGGAGCTGTTTTTT.

The chain joins TRBV5-6 to TRBJ2-1; the match to TRBD2 covers 7 bases. There are 17 residues in the CDR3. J was trimmed by 0 bases and V by 1 base; bases with no gene match: 7. Per germline, CDR1 SGHDT and CDR2 YYEEEE. The CDR3, as DNA: TGTGCCAGCAGCTTGCCAAGGACTAGTCGCTCCTACAATGAGCAGTTCTTC. Translated: CASSLPRTSRSYNEQFF.

This chain uses TRBV5-4 with TRBJ2-3; 10 bases are a match to TRBD2. The CDR3 has 18 amino acids. Germline V gene sequence: CDR1 SGHNT, CDR2 YYREEE (reference sequence). V lost 4 bases and J lost 1; bases outside the gene matches: 12. CDR3 nucleotide sequence: TGTGCCAGCAGCCTCGGACTAGCGGAGACAGTGGGCACAGATACGCAGTATTTT. It specifies CASSLGLAETVGTDTQYF.

This chain links TRBV28 with TRBJ1-1; D remains unclear. This CDR3 is built from 15 residues. Germline CDR1 MDHEN, CDR2 SYDVKM. The V end was cut by 4 bases, the J end by 1 base, with 13 bases between. The CDR3 sequence: CASSSRSPQNTEAFF. The CDR3 coding sequence is TGTGCCAGCAGTTCCCGTAGCCCCCAGAACACTGAAGCTTTCTTT.

This clone has a single count. V usage is TRBV19 and J usage is TRBJ2-1, with D possibly being TRBD1 (7 bases). The V gene lost 11 bases and the J gene lost 0 bases, with 11 bases spanning the gap. This CDR3 comprises 13 residues. Per germline, CDR1 LNHDA and CDR2 SQIVND (reference sequence). CDR3 coding DNA: TGTGCCTCAGGGGGGAACTCCTACAATGAGCAGTTCTTC. Translation: CASGGNSYNEQFF. The whole variable domain, remainder taken from reference TRBV19 and TRBJ2-1, is DGGITQSPKYLFRKEGQNVTLSCEQNLNHDAMYWYRQDPGQGLRLIYYSQIVNDFQKGDIAEGYSVSREKKESFPLTVTSAQKNPTAFYLCASGGNSYNEQFFGPGTRLTVL.

This chain joins TRBV29-1 and TRBJ1-2, with 9 positions matching TRBD1. CDR1 SQVTM and CDR2 ANQGSEA come from the germline V gene. This CDR3 spans 11 amino acids. V was clipped by 6 bases and J by 6 bases; unmatched bases: 2. CDR3 residues: CSVGQGDGYTF. CDR3 coding DNA: TGCAGCGTGGGACAGGGTGATGGCTACACCTTC.

The V call is TRBV12-5, the J call TRBJ2-5, with 11 bases fitting TRBD1. J lost 5 bases, V lost 2 bases, and 7 bases had no gene match. The CDR3 loop spans 16 amino acids. Germline V gene data show CDR1 as LGHNT and CDR2 as FRNRAP. This CDR3 reads CASGLPRTGGMETQYF. The CDR3 nucleotides read TGTGCTAGTGGTTTGCCCCGGACAGGGGGCATGGAGACCCAGTACTTC. Using reference TRBV12-5 and TRBJ2-5 for the parts outside the CDR3, the full variable domain is DARVTQTPRHKVTEMGQEVTMRCQPILGHNTVFWYRQTMMQGLELLAYFRNRAPLDDSGMPKDRFSAEMPDATLATLKIQPSEPRDSAVYFCASGLPRTGGMETQYFGPGTRLLVL.

The chain combines TRBV28 with TRBJ2-6, with D possibly being TRBD1 (6 bases). In germline, CDR1 is MDHEN, CDR2 SYDVKM. V lost 8 bases and J 4 bases, leaving 24 bases between the germline ends. The CDR3 is 18 amino acids. The CDR3 here is CASGGRGGVFKGANVLTF. The CDR3 DNA reads TGTGCCAGCGGGGGCCGTGGAGGTGTGTTCAAAGGGGCCAACGTCCTGACTTTC.

This clone has only a few counts. This chain uses TRBV13 with TRBJ1-1; tentative D call: TRBD1 (6 bases). The V end was cut by 6 bases, the J end by 1 base, with 9 bases between. CDR3 size: 13 residues. CDR1 PRHDT and CDR2 FYEKMQ come from the germline V gene (reference sequence). In nucleotides, the CDR3 is TGTGCCAGCAGTTGGGGGCGGAACACTGAAGCTTTCTTT. This translates into CASSWGRNTEAFF.

The chain is built from TRBV7-2 and TRBJ2-1, with a possible D match to TRBD2 (6 bases). Germline assignment: CDR1 SGHTA and CDR2 FQGNSA. The V and J ends lost 5 bases and 13 bases respectively, with 21 bases between them. The CDR3 loop spans 14 amino acids. DNA for the CDR3: TGTGCCAGCAGCCCTCTGCCGGGAGATTGCCATCAGTTCTTC. This encodes CASSPLPGDCHQFF.

The gene calls are TRBV15 and TRBJ2-5; TRBD2 matches 8 bases. After removal of 0 bases from V and 3 bases from J, the junction contained 12 bases not matched to a gene. Germline V gene sequence: CDR1 LNHNV, CDR2 YYDKDF (reference sequence). This CDR3 region has 18 residues. In DNA, the CDR3 is TGTGCCACCAGCAGAGAGGAAGGTAGCGGGGTTCCTGAAGAGACCCAGTACTTC. The encoded protein is CATSREEGSGVPEETQYF.

The chain has TRBV7-9 and TRBJ2-5; D unclear. V dropped 0 bases and J dropped 5 bases, with 7 bases sitting between them. This CDR3 comprises 13 residues. Germline V gene lookup returns CDR1 SEHNR and CDR2 FQNEAQ (reference sequence). The CDR3 DNA follows: TGTGCCAGCAGCTTAGCCGGGTCTGAGACCCAGTACTTC. This codes for CASSLAGSETQYF.

The rearrangement links TRBV14 to TRBJ2-7; D ambiguous. The CDR3 contains 16 residues. Germline V CDR1 and CDR2: SGHDN, FVKESK. V shed 4 bases and J shed 4 bases, with 20 bases lying between them. The CDR3 region has the DNA TGTGCCAGCAGCCCCCCCCGGGTCCTTAGTCGGTACGAGCAGTACTTC. Amino acid sequence: CASSPPRVLSRYEQYF.

The chain uses TRBV6-5 and TRBJ2-3, with 11 bases fitting TRBD1. Unmatched junction bases numbered 7, after V lost 7 bases and J lost 4 bases. Germline V gene sequence: CDR1 MNHEY, CDR2 SVGAGI. The CDR3 has 15 amino acids. CDR3 sequence (DNA): TGTGCCAGCACCAAGGGACAGGGGGTTGCAGATACGCAGTATTTT. Translating it yields CASTKGQGVADTQYF.

The V and J genes are TRBV15 and TRBJ1-5; TRBD1 aligns across 8 bases. The CDR3 runs to 15 residues. V lost 0 bases, J lost 2 bases, and 0 bases stayed unmatched. The germline gives CDR1 LNHNV, CDR2 YYDKDF (reference sequence). CDR3 loop: CATSREQGGNQPQHF. The CDR3 coding sequence is TGTGCCACCAGCAGAGAACAGGGGGGCAATCAGCCCCAGCATTTT.

The V and J genes are TRBV11-2 and TRBJ2-7; D not certain. From germline, CDR1 is SGHAT and CDR2 FQNNGV. The V gene lost 0 bases and the J gene lost 0 bases, with 12 bases spanning the gap. CDR3 length: 16 amino acids. CDR3 amino acids: CASSLDAGPSSYEQYF. The DNA of the CDR3 is TGTGCCAGCAGCTTAGACGCAGGCCCAAGCTCCTACGAGCAGTACTTC.

This clone was picked up a small number of times. V gene TRBV7-9 combines with J gene TRBJ1-2; a possible D gene is TRBD1 (5 bases). The V end lost 0 bases, the J end lost 2 bases, and 13 bases lay between the germline ends. Germline V gives CDR1 SEHNR, CDR2 FQNEAQ (reference sequence). The CDR3 is 16 amino acids. The CDR3 reads CASSLADTNRNYGYTF. The CDR3 DNA reads TGTGCCAGCAGCTTAGCAGACACGAACAGGAACTATGGCTACACCTTC.

CDR3 bases: TGTGCCAGCAGCTTGATGCAGGGGAGTGAGCAGTTCTTC. It specifies CASSLMQGSEQFF. The rearrangement links TRBV5-6 to TRBJ2-1; D might be TRBD1 (6 bases). The CDR3 runs to 13 residues. Trimming shortened V by 1 base and J by 9 bases, and 11 bases separated the two germline ends. CDR1 and CDR2 from the germline V gene are SGHDT and YYEEEE.

The J gene is TRBJ2-5, the V gene TRBV28; TRBD2 matches at 16 bases. Germline CDR1 MDHEN, CDR2 SYDVKM. There are 19 residues in the CDR3. The junction had 17 bases not matched to a gene; V was cut back by 4 bases and J by 9 bases. CDR3 DNA sequence: TGTGCCAGCAGTTCCTTCCATCCGGGACTAGCGGGAGGGGAGGAAGCCCAGTACTTC. Its protein is CASSSFHPGLAGGEEAQYF.

The chain has TRBV10-3 and TRBJ2-3; a weak D match, TRBD2 (6 bases). V was cut by 0 bases and J by 0 bases, with 13 bases left in between. CDR1 ENHRY and CDR2 SYGVKD come from the germline V gene. The length of the CDR3 is 17 residues. The CDR3 here is CAISESLSGGSTDTQYF. CDR3 nucleotide sequence: TGTGCCATCAGTGAGTCGCTTAGCGGAGGGAGCACAGATACGCAGTATTTT.

The gene calls are TRBV27 and TRBJ1-2, with D unresolved. The ends were cut back, 5 bases at V and 4 bases at J, with 17 bases in the middle. Germline assignment: CDR1 MNHEY and CDR2 SMNVEV (reference sequence). This CDR3 has 15 amino acids. The CDR3, as DNA: TGTGCCAGCAGTCCTAGAACCGGCGGGGTCTATGGCTACACCTTC. It yields the protein CASSPRTGGVYGYTF.

This CDR3 is CASSGGGGYNEQFF. In DNA, the CDR3 is TGTGCCAGCAGCGGTGGCGGAGGCTACAATGAGCAGTTCTTC. The chain recombines TRBV27 with TRBJ2-1; tentative D call: TRBD2 (5 bases). V was trimmed by 6 bases and J by 3 bases, leaving 12 bases between them. The CDR3 has 14 amino acids. Germline V gene data show CDR1 as MNHEY and CDR2 as SMNVEV (reference sequence).

V and J are TRBV5-1 and TRBJ1-1; D is undetermined. V lost 2 bases and J lost 0, with 14 bases in between. The CDR3 is made up of 16 amino acids. Germline V gene sequence: CDR1 SGHRS, CDR2 YFSETQ. The CDR3 nucleotides are TGCGCCAGCAGCTTCGGCAGGCTCGCCATGAACACTGAAGCTTTCTTT. It yields the protein CASSFGRLAMNTEAFF.